The 7 T cell receptor beta chains below were found in one sample sequenced in a study of cytomegalovirus exposure and HLA in healthy donors. The PCR had 60 Vbeta and 13 Jbeta primers. Here immunoSEQ multiplex PCR was the method, and the copy in TCRdb shows in-frame clones only, minus some. This sample's table reports about 170,000 clones. Material: PBMCs. The receptors were gathered from a woman in her sixties or seventies in good health and CMV-seronegative.

J is TRBJ1-2 and V is TRBV6-5; 8 bases are shared with TRBD1. Germline CDR1 MNHEY, CDR2 SVGAGI. V was pared by 5 bases and J by 3 bases, with 5 bases of the junction left unmatched. This CDR3 region has 14 residues. DNA of the CDR3: TGTGCCAGCAGTCCCTACAGGGGGGACTATGGCTACACCTTC. This gives the protein CASSPYRGDYGYTF.

The chain links TRBV7-3 to TRBJ2-2; 7 nucleotides match TRBD2. CDR3 length equals 17 residues. The V gene's germline CDR1 is SGHTA and CDR2 FQGTGA. V dropped 0 bases and J dropped 1; count of bases not matched to a gene: 5. DNA for the CDR3: TGTGCCAGCAGCTTAACGGGGGGGACGGGGAACACCGGGGAGCTGTTTTTT. It translates to CASSLTGGTGNTGELFF.

The genes are TRBV5-4 and TRBJ1-4; perhaps TRBD1 as D (6 bases). The CDR3 has 18 amino acids. From germline, CDR1 is SGHNT and CDR2 YYREEE (reference sequence). V was cut by 1 base and J by 2 bases, with 18 bases left in between. CDR3 in DNA: TGTGCCAGCAGCTTGCTGGGGGCGCGAAAGTCTACTAATGAAAAACTGTTTTTT. It translates to CASSLLGARKSTNEKLFF.

J is TRBJ1-2 and V is TRBV19; 7 bases match TRBD1. The CDR3 totals 14 residues. Trimming took 4 bases from V and 8 from J; bases not matched to a gene: 10. Germline-derived CDR1 and CDR2 are LNHDA and SQIVND (reference sequence). CDR3 sequence (DNA): TGTGCCAGTAGTAACCCGACAGGGCCTCGCGGCTACACCTTC. It translates to CASSNPTGPRGYTF.

J is TRBJ1-1 and V is TRBV4-3, with 9 bases lining up with TRBD1. The CDR3 length is 15 residues. Looked up from germline, CDR1 is LGHNA and CDR2 is YSLEER. Trimming took 3 bases from V and 9 from J; bases not matched to a gene: 11. The CDR3 nucleotides read TGCGCCAGCAGCCAGGGACAGGGTAGATTGCTGAAAGCTTTCTTT. Translating it yields CASSQGQGRLLKAFF.

V gene TRBV5-5 combines with J gene TRBJ1-3, with 8 bases identical to TRBD1. Germline V lookup: CDR1 SGHKS, CDR2 YYEKEE (reference sequence). The CDR3 has 14 residues. Trimming removed 4 bases from V and 4 bases from J; junction bases left unmatched: 4. CDR3 amino acids: CASSQGAQGNTIYF. In nucleotides, the CDR3 is TGTGCCAGCAGCCAGGGGGCTCAAGGAAACACCATATATTTT.

The rearrangement links TRBV12-5 to TRBJ2-2; 7 nucleotides align to TRBD1. The V gene end was trimmed by 5 bases and the J gene end by 5 bases; junction bases not matched to a gene: 17. The CDR3 consists of 18 residues. Germline lookup yields CDR1 LGHNT and CDR2 FRNRAP. The CDR3: CASGPGGHVSSGTGELFF. The CDR3 DNA reads as TGTGCTAGTGGTCCAGGGGGACACGTCTCCTCGGGGACCGGGGAGCTGTTTTTT.